This TCR beta chain came from a study of T cell repertoires in cytomegalovirus infection. On the study more broadly: Used in the study were CMV epitopes, some recently identified and HLA-C-restricted, others well-studied and HLA-B-restricted.

This clonotype was counted between two and nine times. The antigen is unknown. The CDR3 totals 14 residues. Germline V gene lookup returns CDR1 SSHAT and CDR2 FNYEAQ (reference sequence). After removal of 9 bases from V and 2 bases from J, the junction contained 10 bases not matched to a gene. Findings of the study overall: Carriage of CMV together with the relevant HLA was identifiable through cumulative public TCR beta family frequency.

TCRdb reanalysed the reads using MiXCR and keeps one entry per CDR3 protein. The table includes nearly 700,000 distinct CDR3 sequences, 33% detected once. This TCR was recovered from a human donor in good health (CMV status not recorded). Some clones in this sample may be carry-over from other donors' samples. The sequencing here drew on cultured PBMCs, taken from culture after CMV antigen stimulation. V usage is TRBV7-7 and J usage is TRBJ2-7; 7 bases align to TRBD1. CDR3 nucleotides: TGTGCCAGTTATCCCCCGGGACAGACCTACGAGCAGTACTTC. It encodes CASYPPGQTYEQYF.